This T cell receptor beta chain was recovered during a study of PD-L1 blockade in urothelial cancer (dated by TCRdb to the late 2010s). General notes on the study: All patients started therapy in the mid-2010s and received atezolizumab 1,200 mg intravenously every 3 weeks. Pretreatment tumor samples, along with matched peripheral blood collected serially before and after atezolizumab treatment, underwent TCR sequencing. Durable clinical benefit was achieved by nine patients but not by the remaining 20. Somatic, immune and clinical correlates of response to PD-L1 blockade with atezolizumab in urothelial cancer were the focus of an exploratory multi-omic analysis. Durable clinical benefit was defined as progression-free survival longer than 6 months, and TCR features were also tested against progression-free and overall survival. Blood samples yielded a median of around 150,000 T cells and more than 80,000 unique TCRs, with median clonality approximately 0.08. Blood samples were analyzed 3 weeks after the start of treatment (second dose) and 6 weeks after the start of treatment. Approximately 29 patients had pretreatment blood TCR-seq, some 25 had at least one posttreatment blood collection, and some 25 had tumor TCR-seq. Patients had an ECOG performance status of 0 or 1 and had received between 0 and 3 prior chemotherapy regimens. In the same patients who had TCR sequencing, pretreatment tumors also underwent whole exome sequencing and RNA sequencing. About 85% of the 29 patients were identified as males with urothelial cancer of bladder origin, and a prior smoking history was reported by 18 of 29 patients.

Synthetic TCR analog templates were spiked into each PCR so that absolute template abundance could be estimated from read counts. TCRbeta CDR3 regions were amplified from genomic DNA with bias-controlled V and J gene primers using the immunoSEQ assay. Sequencing of rearranged TCRbeta segments was performed at approximately 20X coverage. The authors processed their data as follows. Sequencing errors were corrected by clustering, and CDR3s were annotated against IMGT so that V, D and J genes could be assigned. Downstream analyses used only productive TCRbeta rearrangements, leaving out any out-of-frame or stop-codon sequences. Clonality was computed as one minus Shannon entropy normalized by the log of the number of unique productive sequences. Clones differing between time points or between blood and tumor were identified by Fisher's exact test with Benjamini-Hochberg correction at adjusted p below 0.01. Not all clones reach the TCRdb copy of this immuneACCESS table, which keeps in-frame sequences only. Checked studies attribute under half of the gap to unresolved V genes and leave the rest unexplained. The V and J calls and clone size come from that table; D and trimming were worked out from the DNA. The sample table lists about 110,000 clones, about 85% of them with a count of one. 2% to 3% of the sample lies in the top ten.

Worth noting for this clone: The antigen it recognizes is unknown. No base-level quality is on record; no much larger clone is a single base apart.

A cohort of around 28 patients with locally advanced or metastatic urothelial carcinoma, treated at Memorial Sloan Kettering on a trial protocol, was included. Peripheral blood mononuclear cells were collected from each patient pretreatment and during treatment, giving between 1 and 8 total time points per patient. The Qiagen DNeasy Blood extraction kit was used to purify genomic DNA from total PBMCs and tumor samples. PBMCs were collected pretreatment and during treatment, and were isolated and stored as previously described. The investigation overall reported the following: Patients with durable benefit showed greater expansion of tumor-associated TCR clones in peripheral blood 3 weeks after starting treatment (n ≈ 22, p = 0.022). A pretreatment peripheral blood TCR clonality below the median was linked to improved progression-free and overall survival. Because the sample size was small (n ≈ 29) and many exploratory analyses were performed, the results are intended to be hypothesis-generating.

After removal of 4 bases from V and 0 bases from J, the junction retains 3 bases not matched to a gene. Taken from cysteine to phenylalanine, the CDR3 has 16 residues. The DNA shown is the 48-base CDR3, in frame from base 1. CDR1 SGDLS and CDR2 YYNGEE were looked up in the germline V gene. This receptor chain uses TRBV9 and TRBJ1-6; 8 central nucleotides agree with TRBD1. The sequence came from a man in his fifties with urothelial cancer. The sequences come from PBMCs, collected around atezolizumab (anti-PD-L1) treatment. The nucleotides read TGTGCCAGCAGCCGGGACAGGAGCTCCTATAATTCACCCCTCCACTTT. This encodes CASSRDRSSYNSPLHF.